A single sample is the source of the 9 T cell receptor beta chains below, sequenced in a study of cytomegalovirus exposure and HLA in healthy donors. A multiplex PCR was run with 60 Vbeta primers and 13 Jbeta primers. Clones were sequenced by immunoSEQ multiplex PCR, and TCRdb holds only the in-frame ones, with some missing. In the table there are roughly 120,000 clones, 65% to 85% of which are singletons. The sequencing input was PBMCs. These receptors were collected from a young man in good health and CMV-seropositive.

The genes are TRBV10-2 and TRBJ2-1, with TRBD2 as a possible D gene (6 bases). CDR3 size: 15 residues. Germline CDR1 reads WSHSY; CDR2 reads SAAADI. Trimming left V 0 bases short and J 8 bases short, with 14 bases between. The CDR3 DNA follows: TGCGCCAGCAGTGAGTCGAGCTGGGGAGGCGATGAGCAGTTCTTC. Protein: CASSESSWGGDEQFF.

This chain connects TRBV9 to TRBJ2-1; the match to TRBD2 covers 10 bases. V lost 0 bases, J lost 4 bases, and 4 bases stayed unmatched. The CDR3 consists of 16 residues. Germline V gives CDR1 SGDLS, CDR2 YYNGEE. The CDR3 region has the DNA TGTGCCAGCAGCGTAGTCAGCGGGGGGGGATACAATGAGCAGTTCTTC. It encodes CASSVVSGGGYNEQFF.

CDR3 protein: CASSLGYEQFF. Written as DNA, the CDR3 is TGTGCCAGCAGTCTAGGATATGAGCAGTTCTTC. The chain uses TRBV14 and TRBJ2-1; D remains unclear. Trimming shortened V by 6 bases and J by 8 bases, and 8 bases separated the two germline ends. Germline V CDR1 and CDR2: SGHDN, FVKESK. The CDR3 runs 11 residues.

This clone has just one count. The chain uses TRBV6-4 and TRBJ1-6; TRBD1 matches at 10 bases. The CDR3 runs 14 residues. CDR1 is MRHNA and CDR2 is SNTAGT in the germline V gene. Trimming took 6 bases from V and 7 from J; bases not matched to a gene: 3. The CDR3 sequence: CASRVGQGNSPLHF. In nucleotides, the CDR3 is TGTGCCAGCAGGGTGGGACAGGGGAATTCACCCCTCCACTTT.

The V and J genes are TRBV19 and TRBJ1-2, with TRBD1 identical over 9 bases. Looked up from germline, CDR1 is LNHDA and CDR2 is SQIVND (reference sequence). Trimming removed 5 bases from V and 4 bases from J; junction bases left unmatched: 5. CDR3 length equals 14 residues. CDR3 residues: CASSPQGAAYGYTF. CDR3 in DNA: TGTGCCAGTAGTCCACAGGGGGCAGCCTATGGCTACACCTTC.

Notes on this clone: The junction and the germline gene differ at one end; a read error may be behind it. The gene calls are TRBV7-9 and TRBJ1-1, with D perhaps TRBD1 (5 bases). The CDR3 consists of 14 residues. Germline CDR1 reads SEHNR; CDR2 reads FQNEAQ (reference sequence). CDR3 DNA sequence: TGTTCCAGCAGCTTAATCAGGGTAAAATCTGAAGCTTTCTTT. Translation: CSSSLIRVKSEAFF.

Only a few counts were recorded for this clone. The V call is TRBV6-1, the J call TRBJ1-4, with 9 positions matching TRBD1. Germline-derived CDR1 and CDR2 are MNHNS and SASEGT. Trimming cost V 2 bases and J 5 bases; bases outside gene matches: 6. This CDR3 is built from 16 residues. This chain's CDR3 is CASSETGGTGNEKLFF. In DNA form, the CDR3 reads TGTGCCAGCAGTGAAACGGGGGGGACAGGGAATGAAAAACTGTTTTTT.

V gene TRBV9 combines with J gene TRBJ2-7; D is possibly TRBD1 (7 bases). This CDR3 has 16 amino acids. Germline values: CDR1 SGDLS, CDR2 YYNGEE. V lost 3 bases, J lost 6 bases, and 22 bases lay in between. The CDR3 DNA follows: TGTGCCAGCAGCGCAAGGGGGGACAGTGGAGCGATCGAGCAGTACTTC. Protein: CASSARGDSGAIEQYF.

The chain has TRBV28 and TRBJ1-2; D gene ambiguous. The CDR3 runs to 12 residues. Trimming left V 3 bases short and J 7 bases short, with 9 bases between. Looked up from germline, CDR1 is MDHEN and CDR2 is SYDVKM. CDR3 loop: CASSLRDRGYTF. The CDR3, as DNA: TGTGCCAGCAGTTTGCGGGATCGTGGCTACACCTTC.